The rows below give T cell receptor beta chains drawn from one sample of a study of shared clonotypes between healthy human individuals. TCRdb's copy holds only in-frame clones and misses some; the assay was immunoSEQ multiplex PCR. The sample holds 2 million to 2.5 million clones, approximately 96% seen once. Sample: naive CD4+ T cells sorted from blood. The receptors come from a man between 18 and 35 years old in good health. CDR3s include the opening cysteine and the closing phenylalanine or tryptophan. Fields, in order: CDR3 length, J gene, clone size, D gene, V gene, CDR3 protein, CDR3 DNA. The D gene is left open where the match is weak. A clone size is listed for some rows: how often the clone was seen (once, few, many), or a class if it is expanded.

15 TRBJ2-2 - TRBD1 TRBV5-1 CASSPGQGPTGELFF TGCGCCAGCAGCCCGGGACAGGGTCCGACCGGGGAGCTGTTTTTT
14 TRBJ1-2 - - TRBV6-1 CASSELIGTRGYTF TGTGCCAGCAGTGAATTGATCGGGACGAGAGGCTACACCTTC
15 TRBJ1-3 - TRBD1 TRBV11-2 CASSPRTGTGNTIYF TGTGCCAGCAGCCCGAGGACAGGGACTGGAAACACCATATATTTT
17 TRBJ1-5 - - TRBV4-1 CASSQEGGRLSNQPQHF TGCGCCAGCAGCCAAGAAGGGGGGCGCTTAAGCAATCAGCCCCAGCATTTT
15 TRBJ1-1 - - TRBV6-5 CASSRGGGRGNEAFF TGTGCCAGCAGCCGCGGCGGGGGCAGAGGAAATGAAGCTTTCTTT
14 TRBJ2-1 - - TRBV10-3 CAISDARGMNEQFF TGTGCCATCAGTGATGCGAGGGGAATGAATGAGCAGTTCTTC
15 TRBJ2-7 - TRBD2 TRBV11-2 CASSLVAGLSYEQYF TGTGCCAGCAGCTTAGTAGCGGGCCTCTCCTACGAGCAGTACTTC
13 TRBJ2-7 - - TRBV7-3 CASSSKGGFEQYF TGTGCCAGCAGCTCAAAAGGGGGTTTCGAGCAGTACTTC
16 TRBJ1-4 - TRBD1 TRBV27 CASSLSRGQGNEKLFF TGTGCCAGCAGTTTATCGAGGGGACAGGGGAATGAAAAACTGTTTTTT
13 TRBJ1-3 once TRBD1 TRBV7-9 CASRLGQGNTIYF TGTGCCAGCAGATTGGGACAGGGAAACACCATATATTTT
18 TRBJ2-1 - TRBD2 TRBV10-1 CASSESNLPSGGLREQFF TGCGCCAGCAGTGAGTCGAATCTCCCTAGCGGGGGTTTAAGGGAGCAGTTCTTC
16 TRBJ2-2 - TRBD1 TRBV25-1 CASNPAGTGSTGELFF TGTGCCAGCAACCCGGCCGGGACAGGATCTACCGGGGAGCTGTTTTTT
18 TRBJ2-7 - TRBD2 TRBV7-2 CASSVRSGAGGFSYEQYF TGTGCCAGCAGCGTCCGGAGCGGAGCGGGGGGCTTTTCCTACGAGCAGTACTTC
15 TRBJ2-3 - - TRBV5-1 CASSLEGGSTDTQYF TGCGCCAGCAGCTTGGAGGGAGGTAGCACAGATACGCAGTATTTT
14 TRBJ2-2 - - TRBV6-4 CASSETTYTGELFF TGTGCCAGCAGTGAGACAACGTACACCGGGGAGCTGTTTTTT
14 TRBJ2-1 - TRBD2 TRBV7-6 CASSFGVSGREQFF TGTGCCAGCAGCTTCGGTGTCTCCGGGAGGGAGCAGTTCTTC
15 TRBJ2-1 - TRBD2 TRBV7-2 CASRTPGLAYNEQFF TGTGCCAGCAGGACCCCGGGACTAGCGTACAATGAGCAGTTCTTC
14 TRBJ1-1 - - TRBV10-3 CAISTDGLNTEAFF TGTGCCATCAGTACGGACGGCTTGAACACTGAAGCTTTCTTT
17 TRBJ1-4 - - TRBV5-6 CASSLRDNRATNEKLFF TGTGCCAGCAGCTTGAGGGACAATCGAGCAACTAATGAAAAACTGTTTTTT
15 TRBJ2-1 - - TRBV10-3 CAISFEGVSYNEQFF TGTGCCATCAGTTTTGAGGGAGTTTCCTACAATGAGCAGTTCTTC
16 TRBJ1-6 - - TRBV30 CAWKSGSGSYNSPLHF TGTGCCTGGAAATCCGGGTCGGGCTCCTATAATTCACCCCTCCACTTT